What follows are 26 T cell receptor beta chains derived from one specimen sequenced in a study of human T cells and chemical hapten exposure. Sample time point: patch test 1, 2 weeks after DPC sensitization. The sample's treatment: therapeutic diphenylcyclopropenone sensitization with weekly scalp DPC. TCRdb analysed the RACE reads with MiXCR anew, one entry per CDR3 protein. The repertoire holds some 340,000 distinct CDR3 sequences, approximately 6.3% seen once, with roughly 8% in the top ten. The sample in question was whole blood, obtained in connection with sensitization to the hapten diphenylcyclopropenone (DPC). The source of these receptors is a woman between 18 and 30 years old with alopecia areata. Some clones in this sample may be carry-over from other donors' samples.

This clonotype showed up many times. The J gene is TRBJ2-5, the V gene TRBV29-1, with a weak D call TRBD1 (6 bases). The CDR3 extends over 14 amino acids. CDR1 and CDR2 from the germline V gene are SQVTM and ANQGSEA. V was shortened by 8 bases and J by 4 bases, with 20 bases between the two germline ends. The CDR3 reads CSSQGGTLVETQYF. CDR3 DNA sequence: TGCAGCTCCCAAGGTGGGACATTGGTAGAGACCCAGTACTTC.

This clonotype occurred many times. The J gene is TRBJ2-1, the V gene TRBV6-1, with D perhaps being TRBD1 or TRBD2 (6 bases each). Trimming took off 2 bases at V and 13 bases at J, with 18 bases between the two ends. This CDR3 comprises 14 residues. Germline V CDR1 and CDR2: MNHNS, SASEGT. CDR3: CASSEQGGAGTQFF. As DNA, the CDR3 is TGTGCCAGCAGTGAACAAGGGGGAGCAGGGACTCAGTTCTTC.

There are a few counts of this clonotype. The chain is built from TRBV7-9 and TRBJ1-6; possible D gene TRBD1, 5 bases. The CDR3 covers 14 residues. Germline CDR1 reads SEHNR; CDR2 reads FQNEAQ (reference sequence). Trimming took 11 bases from V and 10 from J, leaving 21 bases between them. This chain's CDR3 is CAGAPGAGGSPLHF. CDR3 nucleotides: TGTGCCGGTGCACCCGGGGCGGGTGGATCACCCCTCCACTTT.

This clonotype was found a few times. V and J are TRBV6-6 and TRBJ1-1, with a tentative D call TRBD1 (6 bases). From germline, CDR1 is MNHNY and CDR2 SVGAGI (reference sequence). The CDR3 covers 15 residues. Trimming removed 2 bases from V and 2 bases from J, with 12 bases in between. The CDR3 nucleotides read TGTGCCAGCAGTTACCTGGACAGTGGAAACACTGAAGCTTTCTTT. Translated: CASSYLDSGNTEAFF.

V and J are TRBV6-5 and TRBJ1-4; the D gene is possibly TRBD1 (5 bases). This CDR3 has 20 residues. The germline CDR1 and CDR2 sequences are MNHEY and SVGAGI. Trimming stripped 2 bases from V and 7 bases from J, with 29 bases between. CDR3: CASSYASKTLGQGIGEKLFF. The CDR3 DNA follows: TGTGCCAGCAGTTACGCCTCAAAAACCCTCGGTCAGGGTATCGGTGAAAAACTGTTTTTT.

This clonotype was seen at least ten times. V usage is TRBV6-2 or TRBV6-3 and J usage is TRBJ2-7; D possibly uses TRBD1 or TRBD2 (5 bases each). This CDR3 region has 14 residues. CDR1 and CDR2 from the germline V gene are MNHEY and SVGEGT. V lost 6 bases and J lost 5, with 17 bases in between. DNA for the CDR3: TGTGCCAGCAGACCCACCGGGACCATGAACGAGCAGTACTTC. The encoded protein is CASRPTGTMNEQYF.

This clonotype was detected ten times or more. J is TRBJ2-3 and V is TRBV12-3 or TRBV12-4; 9 bases agree with TRBD2. After removal of 5 bases from V and 0 bases from J, the junction contained 6 bases not matched to a gene. This CDR3 has 16 residues. The CDR3 nucleotides are TGTGCCAGCAGTCTTAGCGGGGGCCATAGCACAGATACGCAGTATTTT. Its translation: CASSLSGGHSTDTQYF.

There are many counts of this clonotype. The J gene is TRBJ2-3, the V gene TRBV28; D not resolved. V was cut by 3 bases and J by 2 bases, with 9 bases left in between. The CDR3 is 14 residues long. Germline-derived CDR1 and CDR2 are MDHEN and SYDVKM. CDR3 protein: CASSFKLYTDTQYF. CDR3 DNA sequence: TGTGCCAGCAGTTTTAAGCTATACACAGATACGCAGTATTTT.

This clonotype has at least ten counts. The rearrangement joins TRBV7-9 to TRBJ2-3; D is perhaps TRBD2 (5 bases). The CDR3 is 16 amino acids. The germline V gene has CDR1 SEHNR and CDR2 FQNEAQ (reference sequence). V was pared by 2 bases and J by 2 bases, with 14 bases between. The CDR3 protein is CASSLNGGPDTDTQYF. For the CDR3, the DNA is TGTGCCAGCAGCTTAAACGGCGGGCCTGACACAGATACGCAGTATTTT.

The rearrangement joins TRBV29-1 to TRBJ2-7; no definite D call. There are 11 residues in the CDR3. In germline, CDR1 is SQVTM, CDR2 ANQGSEA. Trimming removed 4 bases at V and 6 bases at J, with 10 bases between. As DNA, the CDR3 is TGCAGCGTTGTATCGGTGAGCGAGCAGTACTTC. Translating it yields CSVVSVSEQYF.

This clonotype was counted a few times. J is TRBJ1-1 and V is TRBV5-6; 7 bases fit TRBD1. J gave up 4 bases and V 4 bases, and 10 bases lay outside the gene matches. There are 15 residues in the CDR3. Germline V gene data show CDR1 as SGHDT and CDR2 as YYEEEE. The CDR3 DNA reads TGTGCCAGCAGCCCATCGACAGGGAGGATCACTGAAGCTTTCTTT. It is translated as CASSPSTGRITEAFF.

In this sample, this clonotype turned up a few times. This rearrangement joins TRBV5-1 to TRBJ2-3; no definite D call. The CDR3 sequence is 13 residues long. Germline V lookup: CDR1 SGHRS, CDR2 YFSETQ. V was trimmed by 2 bases and J by 6 bases, leaving 10 bases between them. The CDR3 protein is CASSLRQGDTQYF. The CDR3 DNA reads as TGCGCCAGCAGCTTACGTCAAGGGGATACGCAGTATTTT.

This clonotype was found many times. The CDR3 DNA reads as TGCAGTGCTAGGACAGGCCGCACAGATACGCAGTATTTT. Amino acid sequence: CSARTGRTDTQYF. The rearrangement links TRBV20-1 to TRBJ2-3; maybe TRBD1 (6 bases). Germline CDR1 is DFQATT and CDR2 is SNEGSKA (reference sequence). Trimming shortened V by 3 bases and J by 1 base, and 8 bases separated the two germline ends. This CDR3 contains 13 residues.

This clonotype showed up many times. V usage is TRBV12-3 or TRBV12-4 and J usage is TRBJ2-7; 7 bases are shared with TRBD1. V lost 7 bases to trimming and J lost 0 bases; unmatched junction nucleotides: 6. The CDR3 loop spans 14 amino acids. The CDR3 loop is CASIQGESSYEQYF. The CDR3 DNA is TGTGCCAGCATCCAGGGGGAGAGCTCCTACGAGCAGTACTTC.

In this sample, this clonotype turned up many times. The chain has TRBV29-1 and TRBJ2-5; 12 bases line up with TRBD2. The CDR3 sequence is 13 residues long. Losses at the gene ends were 6 bases for V and 3 bases for J; bases not matched to a gene: 2. The V gene's germline CDR1 is SQVTM and CDR2 ANQGSEA. CDR3 sequence (DNA): TGCAGCGTCAGGACTAGCGGGGAAGAGACCCAGTACTTC. It is translated as CSVRTSGEETQYF.

This chain joins TRBV7-8 and TRBJ1-4; D gene unclear. CDR3 size: 17 residues. The V and J ends lost 1 base and 4 bases respectively, with 16 bases between them. Germline values: CDR1 SGHVS, CDR2 FQNEAQ. DNA for the CDR3: TGTGCCAGCAGCTTAGGCCCCATTCGACTGAGTAATGAAAAACTGTTTTTT. Translated: CASSLGPIRLSNEKLFF.

The genes are TRBV27 and TRBJ2-7, with 9 bases matching TRBD1. V dropped 6 bases and J dropped 5; count of bases not matched to a gene: 8. There are 14 residues in the CDR3. Germline V gene data show CDR1 as MNHEY and CDR2 as SMNVEV (reference sequence). CDR3 DNA sequence: TGTGCCAGCAGATCAGGGACAGGGATCGACGAGCAGTACTTC. It specifies CASRSGTGIDEQYF.

As regards this clonotype: This clone may be a read error of a much larger clone one base away. V and J are TRBV18 and TRBJ2-7, with 8 bases fitting TRBD1. Germline CDR1 and CDR2: KGHSH and LQKENI. The length of the CDR3 is 16 residues. The CDR3 coding sequence is TGTGCCGGCTCACCACAGGGGGGCGGAGGCTACTACGAGCAGTACTTC. This codes for CAGSPQGGGGYYEQYF.

This clonotype was counted only a few times. The chain carries TRBV5-4 and TRBJ2-7; 13 nucleotides align to TRBD2. The CDR3 spans 16 residues. The V gene's germline CDR1 is SGHNT and CDR2 YYREEE (reference sequence). V lost 3 bases to trimming and J lost 6 bases; unmatched junction nucleotides: 9. CDR3 in amino acids: CASSSGLAGESGEQYF. CDR3 nucleotide sequence: TGTGCCAGCAGCTCCGGACTAGCGGGGGAGTCGGGCGAGCAGTACTTC.

In this sample, this clonotype turned up a few times. The chain combines TRBV12-3 or TRBV12-4 with TRBJ1-5; 7 bases align to TRBD1. The junction had 6 bases not matched to a gene; V was cut back by 4 bases and J by 3 bases. This CDR3 is built from 15 residues. The CDR3 nucleotides read TGTGCCAGCAGTTCATCGGGACAGACCAATCAGCCCCAGCATTTT. Its translation: CASSSSGQTNQPQHF.

This clonotype has at least ten counts. The chain carries TRBV12-3 or TRBV12-4 and TRBJ2-3; 7 nucleotides line up with TRBD2. This CDR3 spans 14 amino acids. After removal of 7 bases from V and 6 bases from J, the junction contained 10 bases not matched to a gene. The CDR3 sequence is CASTPTSIRDTQYF. The DNA for the CDR3 is TGTGCCAGCACCCCGACTAGCATCCGGGATACGCAGTATTTT.

This clonotype was seen at least ten times. The rearrangement links TRBV14 to TRBJ2-7; tentatively, D is TRBD1 (6 bases). Germline loops: CDR1 SGHDN, CDR2 FVKESK. Trimming left V 4 bases short and J 6 bases short, with 19 bases between. The CDR3 totals 15 residues. CDR3 sequence: CASSRRTARRSEQYF. The CDR3 DNA reads TGTGCCAGCAGCCGTCGGACAGCTCGAAGGTCCGAGCAGTACTTC.

The chain couples TRBV7-9 to TRBJ2-6; D is unclear. The CDR3 is made up of 12 amino acids. Looked up from germline, CDR1 is SEHNR and CDR2 is FQNEAQ (reference sequence). V gave up 10 bases and J gave up 2 bases, with 6 bases separating them. CDR3 sequence reads: CATHPGANVLTF. The CDR3 DNA follows: TGTGCCACCCACCCTGGGGCCAACGTCCTGACTTTC.

This clonotype occurred a few times. The chain carries TRBV28 and TRBJ1-3, with 7 bases that match TRBD1. The J segment lost 4 bases and the V segment lost 4 bases, leaving 10 bases of the junction unmatched. The CDR3 has 16 residues. Germline lookup yields CDR1 MDHEN and CDR2 SYDVKM. The CDR3 DNA is TGTGCCAGCAGTTCCCAGACCAAGGGGGCGGGAAACACCATATATTTT. It encodes CASSSQTKGAGNTIYF.

This sequence joins TRBV6-2 or TRBV6-3 and TRBJ1-1, with TRBD1 matching 8 bases. The J segment lost 0 bases and the V segment lost 0 bases, leaving 12 bases of the junction unmatched. The germline CDR1 and CDR2 sequences are MNHEY and SVGEGT. CDR3 length: 19 amino acids. In DNA, the CDR3 is TGTGCCAGCAGTTACTCTGCGGCAGGGGGCGGAAGCTTGAACACTGAAGCTTTCTTT. Protein sequence: CASSYSAAGGGSLNTEAFF.

The chain employs TRBV13 and TRBJ1-2; D remains ambiguous. Germline CDR1 reads PRHDT; CDR2 reads FYEKMQ (reference sequence). Trimming took 1 base from V and 6 from J, leaving 12 bases between them. This CDR3 comprises 14 residues. The CDR3 sequence: CASSLAVRSDGYTF. CDR3 in DNA: TGTGCCAGCAGCTTAGCTGTCCGGAGTGATGGCTACACCTTC.